A selection of T cell receptor beta chains follows, all from one sample in a study of OX40 agonist ivuxolimab in advanced cancers. The repertoire was sequenced with immunoSEQ multiplex PCR; TCRdb's copy has only in-frame clones and lacks some. Of about 12,000 clones listed, 80% are singletons. Here the sequenced sample was CD4+ or CD8+ T cells sorted from blood, taken in a trial of the OX40 agonist ivuxolimab. Receptors were obtained from an adult with an advanced solid tumor such as melanoma, head and neck, liver or kidney cancer. Both conserved end residues are part of each CDR3.

J: TRBJ1-1
V: TRBV6-5
CDR3: CASEANTEAFF

J: TRBJ2-1
V: TRBV18
CDR3: CASSSDWASGSLGSYNEQFF

J: TRBJ2-7
V: TRBV27
CDR3: CASSPPPASGRWVYEQYF

J: TRBJ2-1
V: TRBV30
CDR3: CAWSLTSGDVNEQFF

J: TRBJ2-1
V: TRBV27
CDR3: CASSSGQPYYNEQFF

J: TRBJ2-7
V: TRBV29-1
CDR3: CSVGHDYEQYF

J: TRBJ2-1
V: TRBV9
CDR3: CASTRDNNEQFF

J: TRBJ2-7
V: TRBV5-6
CDR3: CASSNEGTYYEQYF

J: TRBJ2-7
V: TRBV7-9
CDR3: CASSFQDGTYEQYF

J: TRBJ2-3
V: TRBV7-6
CDR3: CASSLQEFGTDTQYF

J: TRBJ1-5
V: TRBV27
CDR3: CASSARDREIGNQPQHF

J: TRBJ2-5
V: TRBV9
CDR3: CASSVAGTSGGARETQYF

J: TRBJ2-7
V: TRBV11-2
CDR3: CASSQGGRARYEQYF

J: TRBJ1-1
V: TRBV29-1
CDR3: CSVDRGLNTEAFF

J: TRBJ1-4
V: TRBV28
CDR3: CASSHFGTGDEKLFF

J: TRBJ2-7
V: TRBV6-6
CDR3: CASSPGGNYEQYF

J: TRBJ1-1
V: TRBV30
CDR3: CAWIQGEAFF

J: TRBJ2-5
V: TRBV19
CDR3: CASSMTSGGQETQYF

J: TRBJ1-2
V: TRBV7-2
CDR3: CASSLTRAGYTF

J: TRBJ2-1
V: TRBV7-6
CDR3: CASSLSESYNEQFF

J: TRBJ1-1
V: TRBV10-3
CDR3: CAIRPDREYTEAFF

J: TRBJ1-2
V: TRBV6-5
CDR3: CASSDLTGVDYGYTF

J: TRBJ2-6
V: TRBV21-1
CDR3: CASSKGHPADLGANVLTF

J: TRBJ2-2
V: TRBV5-1
CDR3: CASRGDSPTNTGELFF

J: TRBJ1-4
V: TRBV11-2
CDR3: CASRGGALEKLFF

J: TRBJ1-6
V: TRBV30
CDR3: CAWSGQGGSSYNSPLHF

J: TRBJ1-1
V: TRBV5-5
CDR3: CASSPYLGRDTEAFF

J: TRBJ2-2
V: TRBV11-3
CDR3: CASSSLDSNTGELFF

J: TRBJ2-7
V: TRBV19
CDR3: CASSKGQLYEQYF

J: TRBJ1-2
V: TRBV6-4
CDR3: CASPERGRGYTF

J: TRBJ2-7
V: TRBV9
CDR3: CASSAPGTSYEQYF

J: TRBJ2-7
V: TRBV30
CDR3: CAWSGDRESPYEQYF

J: TRBJ1-3
V: TRBV15
CDR3: CATSRDLRWVRGGNTIYF

J: TRBJ2-4
V: TRBV2
CDR3: CASRVGGMDIQYF

J: TRBJ1-5
V: TRBV7-6
CDR3: CASSLVRGLDQPQHF